This TCR beta chain was sequenced for a study of vaccination effects on CD4 cells after COVID-19. The study, taken as a whole, reports: Marked clonal contraction was seen late after vaccination (in both infection- and vaccine-induced clones). The authors studied few convalescent patients and collected no early post-infection timepoints.

ViraFEST used viral peptide pools to expand antigen-specific CD4+ T cells before sequencing. At the end of over 8 days of culture, CD4+ T cells were isolated. Nobody among the vaccine recipients had prior SARS-CoV-2 infection (nucleocapsid antibodies were negative). Peptides at roughly 9.2 ug/ml and IL-2 at 9 to 10 IU/ml were added to a few million PBMC per well. This clone was found a few times. Its matching antigen is unknown. Here immunoSEQ multiplex PCR was the method, and the copy in TCRdb shows in-frame clones only, minus some. Among tens of thousands of clones listed, approximately 72% were seen once. This CDR3 is 13 amino acids long. V gave up 2 bases and J gave up 6 bases; unmatched junction bases: 1. Germline CDR1 SGHNT, CDR2 YYREEE (reference sequence).

The chain couples TRBV5-4 to TRBJ1-2; 10 nucleotides line up with TRBD1. The receptor comes from a human donor who received a COVID-19 vaccine. The sequences come from CD4+ T cells from PBMCs cultured with HCoV-NL63 spike peptides, collected before COVID-19 vaccination. CDR3 nucleotides: TGTGCCAGCAGCTTAGACAGGGGGCATGGCTACACCTTC. Translating it yields CASSLDRGHGYTF.